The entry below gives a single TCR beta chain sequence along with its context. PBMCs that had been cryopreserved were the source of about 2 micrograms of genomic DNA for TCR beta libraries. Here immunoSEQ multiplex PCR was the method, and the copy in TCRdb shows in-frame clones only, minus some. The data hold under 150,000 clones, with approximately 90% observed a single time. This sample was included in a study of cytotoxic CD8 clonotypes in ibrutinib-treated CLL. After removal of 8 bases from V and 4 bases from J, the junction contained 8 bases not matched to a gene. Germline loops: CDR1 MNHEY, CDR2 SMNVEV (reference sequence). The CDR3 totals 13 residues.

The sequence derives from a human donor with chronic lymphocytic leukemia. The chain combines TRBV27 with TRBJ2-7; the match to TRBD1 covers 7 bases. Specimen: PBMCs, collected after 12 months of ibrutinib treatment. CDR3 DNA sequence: TGTGCCAGCCAGGGGGTCGGCTTATACGAGCAGTACTTC. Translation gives CASQGVGLYEQYF.